These 3 T cell receptor beta chains were sequenced from one sample in a study of T cell responses to AZD1222 COVID-19 vaccine. The protocol was immunoSEQ multiplex PCR, while the TCRdb copy is restricted to in-frame clones and leaves out a portion. Of more than 95,000 clones in the sample, roughly nine tenths are singletons; the top ten hold 40% to 55%. Sequencing was performed on peripheral blood, taken 28 days after the second AZD1222 dose. The receptors here all came from an adult who received the AZD1222 COVID-19 vaccine.

V usage is TRBV28 and J usage is TRBJ1-2, with D perhaps matching TRBD1 (5 bases). Germline V gene data show CDR1 as MDHEN and CDR2 as SYDVKM. V lost 4 bases and J lost 5, with 8 bases in between. The CDR3 consists of 12 residues. CDR3 in amino acids: CASSSDIYGYTF. The CDR3 bases are TGTGCCAGCAGTTCGGACATATATGGCTACACCTTC.

This chain connects TRBV21-1 to TRBJ2-1. TRBV21-1 is a pseudogene locus. CDR3 size: 15 residues. CDR3 in amino acids: CASSKSPARRNEQFF. The CDR3 region has the DNA TGTGCCAGCAGCAAAAGCCCGGCCCGAAGGAATGAGCAGTTCTTC.

This clone has a single count. This chain uses TRBV5-6 with TRBJ2-1, with 15 positions matching TRBD2. CDR1 and CDR2 from the germline V gene are SGHDT and YYEEEE. This CDR3 region has 17 residues. The V and J ends lost 4 bases and 10 bases, in that order; junction bases with no gene match: 12. DNA of the CDR3: TGTGCCAGCAGCCCCTACTTCGGACTAGCGGGAGGGGACGAGCAGTTCTTC. Protein: CASSPYFGLAGGDEQFF.